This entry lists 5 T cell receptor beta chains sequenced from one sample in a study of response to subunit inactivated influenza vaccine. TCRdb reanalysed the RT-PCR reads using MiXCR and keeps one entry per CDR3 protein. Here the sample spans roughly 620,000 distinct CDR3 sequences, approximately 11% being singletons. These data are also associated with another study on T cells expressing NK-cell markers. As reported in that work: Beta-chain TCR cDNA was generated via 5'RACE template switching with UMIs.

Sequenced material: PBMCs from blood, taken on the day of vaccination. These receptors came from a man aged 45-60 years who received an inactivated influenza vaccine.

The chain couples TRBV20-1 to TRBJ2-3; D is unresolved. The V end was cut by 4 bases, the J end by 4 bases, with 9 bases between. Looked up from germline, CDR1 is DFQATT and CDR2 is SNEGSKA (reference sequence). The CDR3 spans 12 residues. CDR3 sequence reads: CSANREADTQYF. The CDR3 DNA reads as TGCAGTGCTAACCGAGAGGCAGATACGCAGTATTTT.

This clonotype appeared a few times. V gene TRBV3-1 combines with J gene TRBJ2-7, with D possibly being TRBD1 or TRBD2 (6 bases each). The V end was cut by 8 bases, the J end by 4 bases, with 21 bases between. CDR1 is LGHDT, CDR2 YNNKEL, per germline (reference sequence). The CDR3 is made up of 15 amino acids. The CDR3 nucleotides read TGTGCCAGCGCCGGCGGAGAGGGGGGCCTATACGAGCAGTACTTC. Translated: CASAGGEGGLYEQYF.

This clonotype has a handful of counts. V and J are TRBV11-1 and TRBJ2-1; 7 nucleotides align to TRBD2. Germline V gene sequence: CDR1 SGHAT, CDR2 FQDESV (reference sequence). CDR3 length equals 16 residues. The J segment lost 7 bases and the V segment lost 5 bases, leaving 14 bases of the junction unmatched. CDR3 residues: CASSSSAGALSNEQFF. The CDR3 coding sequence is TGTGCCAGCAGCAGTTCGGCGGGAGCGCTCTCAAATGAGCAGTTCTTC. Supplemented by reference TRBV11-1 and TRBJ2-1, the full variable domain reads EAEVAQSPRYKITEKSQAVAFWCDPISGHATLYWYRQILGQGPELLVQFQDESVVDDSQLPKDRFSAERLKGVDSTLKIQPAELGDSAMYLCASSSSAGALSNEQFFGPGTRLTVL.

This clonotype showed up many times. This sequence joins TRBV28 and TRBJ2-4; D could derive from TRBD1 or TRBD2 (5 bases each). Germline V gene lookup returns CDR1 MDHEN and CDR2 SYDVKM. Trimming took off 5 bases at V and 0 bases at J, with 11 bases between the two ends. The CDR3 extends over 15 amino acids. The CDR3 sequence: CASSRDGLAKNIQYF. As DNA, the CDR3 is TGTGCCAGCAGTCGGGACGGTCTAGCCAAAAACATTCAGTACTTC.

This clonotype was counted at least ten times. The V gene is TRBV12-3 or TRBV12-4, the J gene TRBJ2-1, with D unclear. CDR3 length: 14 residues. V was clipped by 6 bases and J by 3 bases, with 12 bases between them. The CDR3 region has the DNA TGTGCCAGCAGCCTGAGGACGGGCTACAATGAGCAGTTCTTC. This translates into CASSLRTGYNEQFF.